This TCR beta chain was captured in a study of cytomegalovirus exposure and HLA in healthy donors. Donors were drawn from the approximately 120-subject validation cohort, separate from the roughly 700-subject first cohort. In regard to this clone: Its antigen is undetermined.

The study's findings and limits: Rarity held for most TCR sequences, but there were some public TCRs that occurred in many donors. The tendency of first-cohort TCR clusters to co-occur in the 110 or so validation repertoires emerged from a later analysis. Cytomegalovirus-associated status was assigned to more than 150 TCR beta chains.

Libraries were prepared by immunoSEQ multiplex PCR; TCRdb keeps only in-frame clonotypes and omits some of them. The repertoire holds about 63,000 clones, with 89% as singletons. The sample consisted of PBMCs. The sequence came from a young woman in good health and CMV-seronegative.

CDR3 in amino acids: CASSSRLAGGETQYF. CDR3 DNA sequence: TGTGCCAGCTCATCGCGACTAGCGGGAGGAGAGACCCAGTACTTC. The chain carries TRBV18 and TRBJ2-5, with 13 bases fitting TRBD2. The CDR3 extends over 15 amino acids. With V trimmed by 5 bases and J by 4 bases, 4 bases remained unmatched. Germline V gene data show CDR1 as KGHSH and CDR2 as LQKENI. Supplemented by reference TRBV18 and TRBJ2-5, the full variable domain reads NAGVMQNPRHLVRRRGQEARLRCSPMKGHSHVYWYRQLPEEGLKFMVYLQKENIIDESGMPKERFSAEFPKEGPSILRIQQVVRGDSAAYFCASSSRLAGGETQYFGPGTRLLVL.